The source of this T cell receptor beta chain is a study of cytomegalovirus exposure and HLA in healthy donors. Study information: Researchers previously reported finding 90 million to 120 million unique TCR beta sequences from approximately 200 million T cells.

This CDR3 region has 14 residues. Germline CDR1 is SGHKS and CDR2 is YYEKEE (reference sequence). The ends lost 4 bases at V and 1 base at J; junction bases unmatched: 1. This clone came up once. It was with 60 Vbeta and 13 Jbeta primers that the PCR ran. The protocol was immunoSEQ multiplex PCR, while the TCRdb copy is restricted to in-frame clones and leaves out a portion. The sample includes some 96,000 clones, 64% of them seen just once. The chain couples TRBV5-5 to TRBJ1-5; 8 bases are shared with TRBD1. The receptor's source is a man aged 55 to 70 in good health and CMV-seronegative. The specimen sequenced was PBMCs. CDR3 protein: CASSRTGSNQPQHF. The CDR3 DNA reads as TGTGCCAGCAGCCGGACAGGGAGCAATCAGCCCCAGCATTTT.